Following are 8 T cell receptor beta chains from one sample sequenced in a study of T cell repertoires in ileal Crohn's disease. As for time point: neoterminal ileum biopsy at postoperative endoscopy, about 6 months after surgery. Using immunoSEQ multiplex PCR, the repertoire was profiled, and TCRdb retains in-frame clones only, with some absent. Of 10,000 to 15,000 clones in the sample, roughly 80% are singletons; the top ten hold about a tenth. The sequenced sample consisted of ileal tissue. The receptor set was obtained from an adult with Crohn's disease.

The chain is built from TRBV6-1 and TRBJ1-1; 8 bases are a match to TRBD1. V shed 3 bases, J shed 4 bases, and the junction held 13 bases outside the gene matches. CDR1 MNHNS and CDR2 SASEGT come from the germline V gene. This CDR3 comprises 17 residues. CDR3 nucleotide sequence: TGTGCCAGCAGTGACGGAGGCCCCCGGACAGGGAGCACTGAAGCTTTCTTT. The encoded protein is CASSDGGPRTGSTEAFF.

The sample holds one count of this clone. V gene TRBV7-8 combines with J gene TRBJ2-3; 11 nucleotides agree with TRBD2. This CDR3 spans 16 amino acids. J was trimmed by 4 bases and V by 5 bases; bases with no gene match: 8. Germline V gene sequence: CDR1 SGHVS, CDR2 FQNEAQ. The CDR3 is CASSGSSGRSADTQYF. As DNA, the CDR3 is TGTGCCAGCAGCGGATCTAGCGGGAGGAGCGCAGATACGCAGTATTTT.

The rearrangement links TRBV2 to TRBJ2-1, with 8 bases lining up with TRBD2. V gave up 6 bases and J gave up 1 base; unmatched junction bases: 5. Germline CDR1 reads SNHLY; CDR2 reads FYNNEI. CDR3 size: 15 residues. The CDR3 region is CASRERGISYNEQFF. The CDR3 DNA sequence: TGTGCCAGCAGGGAGCGGGGGATATCCTACAATGAGCAGTTCTTC.

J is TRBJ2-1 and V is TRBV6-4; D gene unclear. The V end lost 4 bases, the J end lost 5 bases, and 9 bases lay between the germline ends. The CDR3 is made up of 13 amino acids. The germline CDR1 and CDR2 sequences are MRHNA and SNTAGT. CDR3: CASSVAEHNEQFF. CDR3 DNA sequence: TGTGCCAGCAGTGTCGCGGAACACAATGAGCAGTTCTTC.

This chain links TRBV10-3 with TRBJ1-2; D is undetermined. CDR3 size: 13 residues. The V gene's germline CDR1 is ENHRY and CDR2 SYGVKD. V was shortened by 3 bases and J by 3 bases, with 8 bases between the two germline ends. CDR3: CAISDNRDYGYTF. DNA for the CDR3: TGTGCCATCAGTGACAACCGGGACTATGGCTACACCTTC.

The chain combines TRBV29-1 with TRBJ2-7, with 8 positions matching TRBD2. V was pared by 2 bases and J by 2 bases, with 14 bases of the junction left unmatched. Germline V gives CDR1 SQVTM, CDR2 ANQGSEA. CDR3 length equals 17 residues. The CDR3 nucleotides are TGCAGCGTTGAATGGAGAGGCGGGGGGTCCTCCCCCTACGAGCAGTACTTC. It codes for CSVEWRGGGSSPYEQYF.

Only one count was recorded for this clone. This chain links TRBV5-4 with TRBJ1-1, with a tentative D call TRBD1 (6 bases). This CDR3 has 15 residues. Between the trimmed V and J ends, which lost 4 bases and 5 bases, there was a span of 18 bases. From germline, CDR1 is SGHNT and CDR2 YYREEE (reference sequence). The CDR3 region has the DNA TGTGCCAGCAGCCCTGGCGCAGGGGAGACAACTGAAGCTTTCTTT. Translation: CASSPGAGETTEAFF.

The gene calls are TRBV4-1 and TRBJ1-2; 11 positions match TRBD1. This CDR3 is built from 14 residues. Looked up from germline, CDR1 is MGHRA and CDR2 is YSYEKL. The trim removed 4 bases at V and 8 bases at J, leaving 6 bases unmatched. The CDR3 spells CASSRGQGARGYTF. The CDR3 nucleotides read TGCGCCAGCAGCCGCGGACAGGGGGCGAGAGGCTACACCTTC.